A single sample gave rise to the 30 T cell receptor beta chains below, sequenced in a study of T cells in Graves' hyperthyroidism and ophthalmopathy. The CDR3 regions of TCR beta were amplified from RNA transcripts. Carried out on the TCR CDR3, a first-round RT-PCR used the HTBI primer set. TCRdb fed the multiplex PCR reads into MiXCR, producing one record per CDR3 protein. The top ten hold 10% to 13% of the sample, which has hundreds of thousands of distinct CDR3 sequences, 13% to 15% seen once. The sample comprised blood. Source of these receptors: a woman aged 18-29 years with Graves' hyperthyroidism.

In this sample, this clonotype turned up many times. The gene calls are TRBV19 and TRBJ1-1; perhaps TRBD1 as D (5 bases). Trimming shortened V by 10 bases and J by 4 bases, and 16 bases separated the two germline ends. Germline-derived CDR1 and CDR2 are LNHDA and SQIVND (reference sequence). The CDR3 is made up of 13 amino acids. The CDR3 DNA reads as TGTGCCACTACTTGGGGCAAGGGCACTGAAGCTTTCTTT. The encoded protein is CATTWGKGTEAFF. The full variable domain, its missing parts supplied by reference TRBV19 and TRBJ1-1, is DGGITQSPKYLFRKEGQNVTLSCEQNLNHDAMYWYRQDPGQGLRLIYYSQIVNDFQKGDIAEGYSVSREKKESFPLTVTSAQKNPTAFYLCATTWGKGTEAFFGQGTRLTVV.

There are a few counts of this clonotype. The V call is TRBV20-1, the J call TRBJ2-1; a possible D gene is TRBD1 (5 bases). CDR3 length: 14 amino acids. The germline V gene encodes CDR1 DFQATT and CDR2 SNEGSKA (reference sequence). Between the trimmed V and J ends, which lost 5 bases and 4 bases, there was a span of 15 bases. CDR3 protein: CSAQGALPYNEQFF. The CDR3, as DNA: TGCAGTGCTCAAGGGGCGCTACCTTACAATGAGCAGTTCTTC.

Only a few counts were recorded for this clonotype. A read error may explain this, as a much larger clone is one base away. V gene TRBV27 combines with J gene TRBJ2-3; D might be TRBD2 (6 bases). CDR3 size: 18 residues. Germline V gives CDR1 MNHEY, CDR2 SMNVEV (reference sequence). The chain's CDR3 is CVSSLTSLSDWGMDTQYF. Here the CDR3 DNA reads TGTGTCAGCAGTCTGACTAGTTTGAGCGATTGGGGGATGGATACGCAGTATTTT.

The sample holds a few counts of this clonotype. The chain has TRBV27 and TRBJ2-5; TRBD2 agrees at 8 bases. This CDR3 contains 16 residues. CDR1 is MNHEY, CDR2 SMNVEV, per germline (reference sequence). After removal of 6 bases from V and 1 base from J, the junction contained 10 bases not matched to a gene. The CDR3 DNA is TGTGCCAGCAGACACCGGGGGGGGCGGCCCCAAGAGACCCAGTACTTC. Encoded protein: CASRHRGGRPQETQYF.

This clonotype was counted only a few times. The chain links TRBV30 to TRBJ2-1; no clear D. Per germline, CDR1 GTSNPN and CDR2 SVGIG (reference sequence). V was pared by 3 bases and J by 8 bases, with 11 bases between. CDR3 size: 12 residues. The CDR3 nucleotides read TGTGCCTGGAGCACAAACTGGGATGAGCAGTTCTTC. It is translated as CAWSTNWDEQFF.

The chain carries TRBV19 and TRBJ2-2, with 8 bases that match TRBD1. Germline V gives CDR1 LNHDA, CDR2 SQIVND (reference sequence). Germline trimming cut 0 bases from V and 5 bases from J; bases unmatched to any gene: 8. The CDR3 spans 17 residues. The CDR3 DNA reads as TGTGCCAGTAGTATAGATCACCACAGGGGGACGACCGGGGAGCTGTTTTTT. Protein sequence: CASSIDHHRGTTGELFF.

This clonotype has ten or more counts. The chain links TRBV9 to TRBJ1-6, with 11 bases matching TRBD1. The CDR3 sequence is 17 residues long. V dropped 3 bases and J dropped 7; count of bases not matched to a gene: 9. Germline V lookup: CDR1 SGDLS, CDR2 YYNGEE. In nucleotides, the CDR3 is TGTGCCAGCAGCGCATCCGGGACAGGGGGAGTAAATTCACCCCTCCACTTT. This sequence encodes CASSASGTGGVNSPLHF.

This clonotype appeared a few times. The chain has TRBV4-1 and TRBJ1-1; the match to TRBD1 covers 9 bases. Germline values: CDR1 MGHRA, CDR2 YSYEKL. The CDR3 extends over 13 amino acids. The V segment lost 7 bases and the J segment 6 bases; nucleotides outside the gene matches: 6. CDR3 nucleotide sequence: TGCGCCAGCACCCGAACAGGGGGCGCTGAAGCTTTCTTT. This sequence encodes CASTRTGGAEAFF.

This clonotype was counted a few times. V gene TRBV4-1 combines with J gene TRBJ2-7, with 12 bases matching TRBD2. The junction had 5 bases not matched to a gene; V was cut back by 0 bases and J by 2 bases. The CDR3 is 17 amino acids. Germline CDR1 is MGHRA and CDR2 is YSYEKL. The CDR3 DNA is TGCGCCAGCAGCCAAGAAGGGCGGACTAGCGGGACCTACGAGCAGTACTTC. The encoded protein is CASSQEGRTSGTYEQYF.

The V call is TRBV4-2, the J call TRBJ1-2, with unresolved D. Trimming took 2 bases from V and 3 from J, leaving 10 bases between them. Germline V gene sequence: CDR1 LGHNA, CDR2 YNFKEQ. The length of the CDR3 is 14 residues. CDR3 amino acids: CASSQLGFDYGYTF. As DNA, the CDR3 is TGTGCCAGCAGCCAATTGGGGTTCGACTATGGCTACACCTTC.

V and J are TRBV27 and TRBJ2-1, with D tentatively TRBD2 (6 bases). Looked up from germline, CDR1 is MNHEY and CDR2 is SMNVEV (reference sequence). Trimming took off 5 bases at V and 0 bases at J, with 11 bases between the two ends. The CDR3 runs 15 residues. Written as DNA, the CDR3 is TGTGCCAGCAGTCCCGAGGGACTCTCCTACAATGAGCAGTTCTTC. It specifies CASSPEGLSYNEQFF.

This clonotype was seen a handful of times. The chain couples TRBV5-1 to TRBJ2-5; D tentatively fits TRBD1 or TRBD2 (6 bases each). CDR3 length equals 15 residues. With 0 bases removed from V and 5 bases from J, the gap between germline ends came to 14 bases. Germline loops: CDR1 SGHRS, CDR2 YFSETQ. This CDR3 reads CASSLARGPPETQYF. CDR3 nucleotide sequence: TGCGCCAGCAGCTTGGCACGGGGGCCACCCGAGACCCAGTACTTC.

The rearrangement uses TRBV27 and TRBJ2-3; D is perhaps TRBD1 (6 bases). Germline CDR1 is MNHEY and CDR2 is SMNVEV (reference sequence). CDR3 length: 16 residues. Trimming pared 4 bases from V and 1 base from J, leaving 15 bases between. The CDR3 is CASSSLPRQGTDTQYF. The CDR3 nucleotides are TGTGCCAGCAGTTCCCTTCCCAGACAGGGCACAGATACGCAGTATTTT.

The chain carries TRBV7-9 and TRBJ2-4; D gene ambiguous. The CDR3 length is 12 residues. V dropped 1 base and J dropped 8 bases, with 6 bases sitting between them. CDR1 is SEHNR and CDR2 is FQNEAQ in the germline V gene (reference sequence). The CDR3 region is CASSLGLDIQYF. CDR3 coding DNA: TGTGCCAGCAGCTTAGGGCTAGACATTCAGTACTTC.

This clonotype occurred a few times. J is TRBJ2-7 and V is TRBV29-1; TRBD2 matches 10 bases. This CDR3 is built from 13 residues. Trimming at V came to 7 bases and at J to 0 bases, leaving 3 bases not matched to a gene. Germline V gene sequence: CDR1 SQVTM, CDR2 ANQGSEA. Here the CDR3 DNA reads TGCAGCGGTAAGCGGGAGGGCTCCTACGAGCAGTACTTC. Protein product: CSGKREGSYEQYF.

This clonotype was seen a few times. CDR3 nucleotides: TGCAGTGCTAGAGAAAGCGGGCGAAGCTCCTACGAGCAGTACTTC. As protein: CSARESGRSSYEQYF. The chain couples TRBV20-1 to TRBJ2-7, with D maybe TRBD2 (6 bases). This CDR3 has 15 residues. From germline, CDR1 is DFQATT and CDR2 SNEGSKA (reference sequence). V was shortened by 0 bases and J by 0 bases, with 12 bases between the two germline ends.

This clonotype was counted at least ten times. The chain couples TRBV12-3 or TRBV12-4 to TRBJ1-1; TRBD1 agrees at 11 bases. V dropped 5 bases and J dropped 4; count of bases not matched to a gene: 9. CDR3 length: 16 amino acids. CDR3 region: CASSPRDRGFGTEAFF. In DNA, the CDR3 is TGTGCCAGCAGTCCGAGGGACAGGGGGTTTGGCACTGAAGCTTTCTTT.

This clonotype was recorded many times. The chain recombines TRBV20-1 with TRBJ1-5; D is undetermined. The germline gives CDR1 DFQATT, CDR2 SNEGSKA (reference sequence). The V end was cut by 6 bases, the J end by 0 bases, with 15 bases between. CDR3 length: 15 amino acids. CDR3 sequence: CSAYDISYSNQPQHF. DNA of the CDR3: TGCAGTGCATACGACATAAGTTATAGCAATCAGCCCCAGCATTTT.

This clonotype has a count of ten or more. This chain connects TRBV29-1 to TRBJ2-1; 8 nucleotides align to TRBD2. The length of the CDR3 is 14 residues. CDR1 and CDR2 from the germline V gene are SQVTM and ANQGSEA. V lost 7 bases to trimming and J lost 4 bases; unmatched junction nucleotides: 9. The CDR3 DNA sequence: TGCAGCGCCTGGTCGTCTAGCGGGTACAATGAGCAGTTCTTC. Translating it yields CSAWSSSGYNEQFF.

This clonotype was recorded at least ten times. This sequence joins TRBV6-2 or TRBV6-3 and TRBJ2-1, with a possible D match to TRBD2 (6 bases). CDR3 length: 16 amino acids. The V gene's germline CDR1 is MNHEY and CDR2 SVGEGT. Trimming left V 4 bases short and J 3 bases short, with 16 bases between. The CDR3 DNA sequence: TGTGCCAGCAGTTCCCATACGGGGGAAAACTACAATGAGCAGTTCTTC. Protein sequence: CASSSHTGENYNEQFF.

This clonotype was seen ten or more times. The chain recombines TRBV27 with TRBJ2-7; D gene unclear. The CDR3 contains 15 residues. Trimming cost V 0 bases and J 1 base, with 10 bases left between them. Germline V gene sequence: CDR1 MNHEY, CDR2 SMNVEV (reference sequence). The CDR3 DNA is TGTGCCAGCAGTTTATCGGGTGCTACGTCCTACGAGCAGTACTTC. It translates to CASSLSGATSYEQYF.

This clonotype was seen more than once but under ten times. The rearrangement links TRBV29-1 to TRBJ1-1; the D is unclear. From germline, CDR1 is SQVTM and CDR2 ANQGSEA. V shed 3 bases and J shed 3 bases, with 5 bases lying between them. This CDR3 has 11 amino acids. The CDR3 protein is CSVERYTEAFF. In DNA, the CDR3 is TGCAGCGTTGAGAGGTACACTGAAGCTTTCTTT.

This clonotype was observed many times. The chain uses TRBV5-6 and TRBJ1-5, with D uncertain. The germline gives CDR1 SGHDT, CDR2 YYEEEE. The length of the CDR3 is 13 residues. With 4 bases removed from V and 4 bases from J, the gap between germline ends came to 9 bases. The CDR3 spells CASSNRPNQPQHF. The DNA of the CDR3 is TGTGCCAGCAGCAACCGCCCAAATCAGCCCCAGCATTTT.

The chain couples TRBV6-4 to TRBJ2-2; D may be TRBD2 (5 bases). The CDR3 totals 14 residues. The ends were cut back, 7 bases at V and 4 bases at J, with 13 bases in the middle. CDR1 and CDR2 (germline): MRHNA, SNTAGT. CDR3 sequence reads: CASTPRAGTGELFF. Written as DNA, the CDR3 is TGTGCCAGCACTCCCCGGGCGGGCACCGGGGAGCTGTTTTTT.

This clonotype has a count of ten or more. This chain uses TRBV15 with TRBJ1-4, with TRBD1 as a possible D gene (6 bases). The CDR3 is made up of 15 amino acids. V gave up 5 bases and J gave up 8 bases, with 18 bases separating them. CDR1 is LNHNV and CDR2 is YYDKDF in the germline V gene (reference sequence). The CDR3 reads CATSGELDRLEKLFF. Written as DNA, the CDR3 is TGTGCCACCAGCGGGGAACTTGACAGGTTGGAAAAACTGTTTTTT.

This chain joins TRBV6-5 and TRBJ2-1; 8 bases map to TRBD2. V dropped 10 bases and J dropped 1; count of bases not matched to a gene: 15. Germline loops: CDR1 MNHEY, CDR2 SVGAGI. The CDR3 runs 17 residues. The CDR3 loop reads CANIKVLQRESYNEQFF. The CDR3 DNA follows: TGTGCCAACATTAAGGTCCTTCAGCGGGAGTCCTACAATGAGCAGTTCTTC.

This clonotype has ten or more counts. The chain employs TRBV25-1 and TRBJ1-5, with 10 bases fitting TRBD1. The germline V gene has CDR1 MGHDK and CDR2 SYGVNS. The CDR3 sequence is 19 residues long. The junction had 15 bases not matched to a gene; V was cut back by 1 base and J by 6 bases. The CDR3 nucleotides are TGTGCCAGCAGTGAATGGGGACAGGGGTCTTATCGCGCTTGTCAGCCCCAGCATTTT. This translates into CASSEWGQGSYRACQPQHF.

The chain couples TRBV4-3 to TRBJ2-1, with D tentatively TRBD2 (6 bases). Trimming stripped 4 bases from V and 8 bases from J, with 12 bases between. The CDR3 runs 13 residues. Germline V gene data show CDR1 as LGHNA and CDR2 as YSLEER. The CDR3 DNA reads as TGCGCCAGCAGCCCGAAACTAGCCTATGAGCAGTTCTTC. Its protein is CASSPKLAYEQFF.

The chain combines TRBV2 with TRBJ1-2; tentative D call: TRBD1 (6 bases). The CDR3 covers 14 residues. V gave up 3 bases and J gave up 4 bases, with 12 bases separating them. From germline, CDR1 is SNHLY and CDR2 FYNNEI. The CDR3 DNA is TGTGCCAGCAGTGACCTCGGACAGTCCTATGGCTACACCTTC. This encodes CASSDLGQSYGYTF.

This clonotype was seen many times. Here the CDR3 DNA reads TGTGCCAGCAGTAATCTGGACAGGATAGCACCCCTCCACTTT. Translated, it gives CASSNLDRIAPLHF. This chain joins TRBV2 and TRBJ1-6; 7 nucleotides agree with TRBD1. Germline trimming cut 5 bases from V and 11 bases from J; bases unmatched to any gene: 9. Germline CDR1 SNHLY, CDR2 FYNNEI. This CDR3 region has 14 residues.